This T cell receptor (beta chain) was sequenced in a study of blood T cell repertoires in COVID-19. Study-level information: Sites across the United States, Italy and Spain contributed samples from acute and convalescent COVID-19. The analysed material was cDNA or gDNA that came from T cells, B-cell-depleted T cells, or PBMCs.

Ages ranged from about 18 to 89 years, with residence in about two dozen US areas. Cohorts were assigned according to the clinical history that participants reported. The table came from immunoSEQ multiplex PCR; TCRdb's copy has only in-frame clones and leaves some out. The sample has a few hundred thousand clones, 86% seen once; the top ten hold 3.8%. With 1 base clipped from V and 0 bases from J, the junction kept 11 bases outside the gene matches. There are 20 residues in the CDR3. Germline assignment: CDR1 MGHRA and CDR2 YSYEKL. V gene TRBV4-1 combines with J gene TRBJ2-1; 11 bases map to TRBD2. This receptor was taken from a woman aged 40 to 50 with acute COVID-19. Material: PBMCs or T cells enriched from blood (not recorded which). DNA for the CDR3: TGCGCCAGCAGCCAAGTGGGGGAAGTAGCGGGAGGGAGCTCCTACAATGAGCAGTTCTTC. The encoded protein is CASSQVGEVAGGSSYNEQFF.